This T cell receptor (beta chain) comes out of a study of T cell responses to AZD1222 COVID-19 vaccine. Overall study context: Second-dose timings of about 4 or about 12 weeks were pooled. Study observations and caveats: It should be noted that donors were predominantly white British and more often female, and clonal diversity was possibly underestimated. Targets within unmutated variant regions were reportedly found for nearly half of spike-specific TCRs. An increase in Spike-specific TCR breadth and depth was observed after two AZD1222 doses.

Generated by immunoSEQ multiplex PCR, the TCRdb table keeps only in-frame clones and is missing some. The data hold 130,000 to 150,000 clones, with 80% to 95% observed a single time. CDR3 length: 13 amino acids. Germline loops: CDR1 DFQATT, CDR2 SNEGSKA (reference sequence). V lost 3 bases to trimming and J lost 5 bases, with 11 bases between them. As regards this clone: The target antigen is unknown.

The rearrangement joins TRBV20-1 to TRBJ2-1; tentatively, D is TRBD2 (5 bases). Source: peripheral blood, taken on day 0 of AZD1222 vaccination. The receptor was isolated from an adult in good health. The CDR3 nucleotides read TGCAGTGCTAGTCTTTGGGAGCACAATGAGCAGTTCTTC. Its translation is CSASLWEHNEQFF.